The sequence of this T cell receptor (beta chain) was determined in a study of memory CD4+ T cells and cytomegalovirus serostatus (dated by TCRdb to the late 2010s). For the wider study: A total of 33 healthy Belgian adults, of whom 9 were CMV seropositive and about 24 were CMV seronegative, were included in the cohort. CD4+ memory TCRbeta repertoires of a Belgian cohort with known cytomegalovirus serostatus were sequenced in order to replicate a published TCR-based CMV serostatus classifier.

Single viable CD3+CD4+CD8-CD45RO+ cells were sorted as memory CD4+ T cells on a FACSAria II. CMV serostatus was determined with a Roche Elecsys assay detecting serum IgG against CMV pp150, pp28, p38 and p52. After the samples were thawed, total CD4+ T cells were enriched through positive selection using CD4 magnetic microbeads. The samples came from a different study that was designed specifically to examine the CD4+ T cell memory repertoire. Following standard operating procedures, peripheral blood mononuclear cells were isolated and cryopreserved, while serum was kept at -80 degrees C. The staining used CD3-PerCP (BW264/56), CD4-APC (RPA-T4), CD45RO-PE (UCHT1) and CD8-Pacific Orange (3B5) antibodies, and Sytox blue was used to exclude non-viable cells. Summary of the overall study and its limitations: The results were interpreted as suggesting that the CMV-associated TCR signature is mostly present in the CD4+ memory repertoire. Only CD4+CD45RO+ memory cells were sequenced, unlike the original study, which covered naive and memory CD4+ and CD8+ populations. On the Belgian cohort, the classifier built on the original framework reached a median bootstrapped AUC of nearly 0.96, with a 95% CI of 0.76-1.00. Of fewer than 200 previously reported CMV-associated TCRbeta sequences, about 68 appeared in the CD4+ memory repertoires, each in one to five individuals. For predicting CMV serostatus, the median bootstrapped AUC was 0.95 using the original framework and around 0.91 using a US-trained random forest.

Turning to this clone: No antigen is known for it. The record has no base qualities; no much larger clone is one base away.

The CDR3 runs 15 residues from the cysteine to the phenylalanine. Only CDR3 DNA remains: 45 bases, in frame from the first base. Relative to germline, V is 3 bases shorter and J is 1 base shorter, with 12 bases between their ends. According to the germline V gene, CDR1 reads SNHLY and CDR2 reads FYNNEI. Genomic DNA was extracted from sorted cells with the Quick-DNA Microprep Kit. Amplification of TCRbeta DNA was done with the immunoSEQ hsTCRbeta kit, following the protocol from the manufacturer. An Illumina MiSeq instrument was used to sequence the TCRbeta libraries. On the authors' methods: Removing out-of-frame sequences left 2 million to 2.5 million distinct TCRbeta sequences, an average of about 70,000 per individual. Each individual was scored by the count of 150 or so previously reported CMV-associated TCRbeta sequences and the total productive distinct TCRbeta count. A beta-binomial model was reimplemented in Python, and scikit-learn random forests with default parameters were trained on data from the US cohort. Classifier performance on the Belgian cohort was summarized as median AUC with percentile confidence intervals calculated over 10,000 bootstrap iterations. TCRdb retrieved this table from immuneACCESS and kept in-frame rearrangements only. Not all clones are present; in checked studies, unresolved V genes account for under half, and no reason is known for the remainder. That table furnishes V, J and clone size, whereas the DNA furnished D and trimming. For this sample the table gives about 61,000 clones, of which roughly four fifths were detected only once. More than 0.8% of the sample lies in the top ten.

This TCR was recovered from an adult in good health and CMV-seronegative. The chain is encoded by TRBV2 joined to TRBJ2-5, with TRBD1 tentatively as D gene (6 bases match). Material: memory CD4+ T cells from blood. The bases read TGTGCCAGCAGTGATCAGACAGGCCCCCAAGAGACCCAGTACTTC. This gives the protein CASSDQTGPQETQYF. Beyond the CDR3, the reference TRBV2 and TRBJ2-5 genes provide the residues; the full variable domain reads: EPEVTQTPSHQVTQMGQEVILRCVPISNHLYFYWYRQILGQKVEFLVSFYNNEISEKSEIFDDQFSVERPDGSNFTLKIRSTKLEDSAMYFCASSDQTGPQETQYFGPGTRLLVL.